A single T cell receptor (beta chain) is shown here with its context. The antigen remains unidentified. Both 60 Vbeta primers and 13 Jbeta primers went into the PCR. Measured with immunoSEQ multiplex PCR; TCRdb has only the in-frame clones, and not every one. The repertoire holds 200,000 to 250,000 clones, with about four fifths as singletons. This sample is drawn from a study of cytomegalovirus exposure and HLA in healthy donors. Regarding the study as a whole: Altogether, some 170 TCR beta chains were recorded as cytomegalovirus-associated.

Samples came from healthy bone marrow donors. V gave up 0 bases and J gave up 4 bases, with 15 bases separating them. The CDR3 length is 15 residues. Germline V gene lookup returns CDR1 SQVTM and CDR2 ANQGSEA. The sequenced sample was PBMCs. This receptor was taken from a woman aged 35 to 49 in good health and CMV-seropositive. The V and J genes are TRBV29-1 and TRBJ1-1; D may be TRBD1 (6 bases). CDR3 sequence: CSVEDLPGEFTEAFF. The CDR3 DNA sequence: TGCAGCGTTGAAGATCTACCAGGGGAGTTCACTGAAGCTTTCTTT.